In its sample, the clone carrying this TCR beta chain was seen a few times. The antigen remains undetermined. The sample comes from a study of beta chain features in type 1 diabetes. Looked up from germline, CDR1 is SGDLS and CDR2 is YYNGEE. Trimming stripped 2 bases from V and 7 bases from J, with 16 bases between. CDR3 length equals 15 residues. Study observations and caveats: All four CD4+ subsets from Type 1 diabetes patients carried moderately but significantly shorter TCRB CDR3s.

All of the isolated RNA was reverse transcribed, so expressed TCRB transcripts were sequenced. Method: immunoSEQ multiplex PCR; TCRdb's copy keeps in-frame clones and lacks some. Of around 280,000 clones listed, roughly 15% are singletons. This receptor was identified in a man between 18 and 35 years old with type 1 diabetes. Sequencing used naive CD4+ T cells from blood. This chain connects TRBV9 to TRBJ1-3; D not certain. The CDR3 nucleotides are TGTGCCAGCAGCGTCGAAGATGGTGGAGCGAACACCATATATTTT. Its protein is CASSVEDGGANTIYF.